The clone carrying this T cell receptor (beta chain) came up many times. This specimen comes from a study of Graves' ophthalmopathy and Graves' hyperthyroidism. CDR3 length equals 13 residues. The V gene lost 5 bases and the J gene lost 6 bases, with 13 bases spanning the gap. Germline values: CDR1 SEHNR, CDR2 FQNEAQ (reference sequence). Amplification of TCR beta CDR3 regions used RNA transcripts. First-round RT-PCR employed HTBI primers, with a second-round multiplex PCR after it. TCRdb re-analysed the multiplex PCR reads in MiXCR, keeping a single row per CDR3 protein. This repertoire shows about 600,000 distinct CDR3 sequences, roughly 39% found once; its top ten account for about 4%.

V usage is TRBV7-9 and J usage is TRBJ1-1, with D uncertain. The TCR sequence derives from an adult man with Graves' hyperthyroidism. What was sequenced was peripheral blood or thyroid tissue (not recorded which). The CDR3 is CASSAPPEPEAFF. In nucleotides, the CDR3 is TGTGCCAGCAGCGCCCCCCCCGAACCTGAAGCTTTCTTT.